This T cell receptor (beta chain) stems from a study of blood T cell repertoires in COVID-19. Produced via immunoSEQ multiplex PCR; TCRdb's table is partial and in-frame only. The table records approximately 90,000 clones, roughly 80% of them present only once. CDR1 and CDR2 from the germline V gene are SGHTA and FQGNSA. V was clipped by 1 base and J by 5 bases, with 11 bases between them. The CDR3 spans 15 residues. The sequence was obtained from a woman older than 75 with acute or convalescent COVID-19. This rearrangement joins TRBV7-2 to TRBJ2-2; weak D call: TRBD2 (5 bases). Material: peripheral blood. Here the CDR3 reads CASSLVTGYTGELFF. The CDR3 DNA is TGTGCCAGCAGCTTAGTTACGGGGTATACCGGGGAGCTGTTTTTT. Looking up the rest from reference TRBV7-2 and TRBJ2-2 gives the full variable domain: GAGVSQSPSNKVTEKGKDVELRCDPISGHTALYWYRQSLGQGLEFLIYFQGNSAPDKSGLPSDRFSAERTGGSVSTLTIQRTQQEDSAVYLCASSLVTGYTGELFFGEGSRLTVL.